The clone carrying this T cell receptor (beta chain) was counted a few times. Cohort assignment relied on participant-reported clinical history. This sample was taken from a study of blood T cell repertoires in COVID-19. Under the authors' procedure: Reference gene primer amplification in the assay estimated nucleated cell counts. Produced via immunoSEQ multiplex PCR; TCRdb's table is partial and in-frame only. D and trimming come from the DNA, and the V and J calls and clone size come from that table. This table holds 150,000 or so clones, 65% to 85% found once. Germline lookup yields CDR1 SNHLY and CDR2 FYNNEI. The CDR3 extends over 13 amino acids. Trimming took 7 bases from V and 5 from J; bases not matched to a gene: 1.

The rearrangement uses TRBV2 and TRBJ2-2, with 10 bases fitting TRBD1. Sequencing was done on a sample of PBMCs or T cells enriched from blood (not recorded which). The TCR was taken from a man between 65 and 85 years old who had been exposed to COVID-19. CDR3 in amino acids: CASTGQGTGELFF. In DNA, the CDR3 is TGTGCCAGCACGGGACAGGGGACCGGGGAGCTGTTTTTT.